The 4 T cell receptor beta chains presented below share a single source sample, sequenced in a study of CD8 T cells in ankylosing spondylitis. TCRdb ran MiXCR on the 5' RACE reads and lists one entry per CDR3 protein. The data hold tens of thousands of distinct CDR3 sequences, with around 3.8% observed a single time. Sequenced material: blood, either unsorted or a sorted T cell fraction (not recorded which). The receptors derive from a female donor with ankylosing spondylitis or in good health (not recorded which).

In its sample, this clonotype was seen many times. J is TRBJ2-1 and V is TRBV9; 14 nucleotides line up with TRBD2. This CDR3 has 16 residues. The junction had 7 bases not matched to a gene; V was cut back by 4 bases and J by 7 bases. The germline V gene has CDR1 SGDLS and CDR2 YYNGEE. The CDR3: CASSPRLAGGGNEQFF. In DNA, the CDR3 is TGTGCCAGCAGCCCGCGACTAGCGGGGGGGGGAAATGAGCAGTTCTTC. Drawing the rest from reference TRBV9 and TRBJ2-1, the complete variable domain is DSGVTQTPKHLITATGQRVTLRCSPRSGDLSVYWYQQSLDQGLQFLIQYYNGEERAKGNILERFSAQQFPDLHSELNLSSLELGDSALYFCASSPRLAGGGNEQFFGPGTRLTVL.

There are many counts of this clonotype. The rearrangement links TRBV9 to TRBJ2-1, with a weak D call TRBD2 (6 bases). The length of the CDR3 is 17 residues. The V gene lost 0 bases and the J gene lost 2 bases, with 15 bases spanning the gap. Germline-derived CDR1 and CDR2 are SGDLS and YYNGEE. CDR3 DNA: TGTGCCAGCAGCGTAGCTGATGCGGGACCCCCCTACAATGAGCAGTTCTTC. The encoded protein is CASSVADAGPPYNEQFF.

This clonotype was observed at least ten times. The chain combines TRBV9 with TRBJ1-3; perhaps TRBD1 as D (6 bases). This CDR3 is 14 amino acids long. V was pared by 4 bases and J by 4 bases, with 12 bases between. Germline CDR1 SGDLS, CDR2 YYNGEE. The chain's CDR3 is CASSPGTPGNTIYF. CDR3 DNA: TGTGCCAGCAGCCCCGGGACACCGGGAAACACCATATATTTT.

This clonotype is labeled large (0.1 to 1%). CDR3 sequence reads: CASSPGLASSTDTQYF. The CDR3 coding sequence is TGTGCCAGCAGCCCAGGACTAGCGAGTAGCACAGATACGCAGTATTTT. This chain uses TRBV9 with TRBJ2-3; 9 bases fit TRBD2. After removal of 4 bases from V and 0 bases from J, the junction contained 6 bases not matched to a gene. The length of the CDR3 is 16 residues. Germline values: CDR1 SGDLS, CDR2 YYNGEE.